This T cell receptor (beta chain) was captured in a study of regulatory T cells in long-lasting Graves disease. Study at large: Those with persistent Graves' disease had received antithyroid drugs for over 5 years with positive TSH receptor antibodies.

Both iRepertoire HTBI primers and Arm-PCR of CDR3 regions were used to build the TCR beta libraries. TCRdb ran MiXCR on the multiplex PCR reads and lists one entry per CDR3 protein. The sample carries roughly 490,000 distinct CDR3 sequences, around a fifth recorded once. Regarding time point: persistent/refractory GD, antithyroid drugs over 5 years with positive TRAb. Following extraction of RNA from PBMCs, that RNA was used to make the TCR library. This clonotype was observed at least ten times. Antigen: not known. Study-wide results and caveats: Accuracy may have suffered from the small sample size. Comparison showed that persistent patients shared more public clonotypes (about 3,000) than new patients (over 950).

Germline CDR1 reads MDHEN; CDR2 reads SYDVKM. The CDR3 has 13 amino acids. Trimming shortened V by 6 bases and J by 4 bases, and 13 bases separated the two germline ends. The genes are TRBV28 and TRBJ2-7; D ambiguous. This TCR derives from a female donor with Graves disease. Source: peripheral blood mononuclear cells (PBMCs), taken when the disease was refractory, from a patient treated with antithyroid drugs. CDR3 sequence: CASRTLEKYEQYF. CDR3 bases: TGTGCCAGCAGAACTTTAGAAAAATACGAGCAGTACTTC.